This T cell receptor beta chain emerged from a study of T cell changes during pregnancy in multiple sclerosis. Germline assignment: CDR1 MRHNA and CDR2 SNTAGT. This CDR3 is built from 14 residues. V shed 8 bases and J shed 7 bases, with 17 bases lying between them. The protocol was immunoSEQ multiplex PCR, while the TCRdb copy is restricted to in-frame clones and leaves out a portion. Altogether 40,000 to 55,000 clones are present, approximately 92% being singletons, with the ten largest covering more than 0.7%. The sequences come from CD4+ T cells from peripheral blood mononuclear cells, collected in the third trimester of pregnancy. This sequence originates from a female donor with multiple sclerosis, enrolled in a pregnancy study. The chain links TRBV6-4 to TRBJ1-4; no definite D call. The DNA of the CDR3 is TGTGCCAGCCCTCTCGGTCCCGCGGCTGAAAAACTGTTTTTT. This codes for CASPLGPAAEKLFF.